This is a list of T cell receptor beta chains from one sample in a study of beta chain features in type 1 diabetes. Method: immunoSEQ multiplex PCR; TCRdb's copy keeps in-frame clones and lacks some. Among about 700,000 clones listed, roughly 13% were seen once. Sequencing input: naive CD4+ T cells from blood. These receptors came from a man aged 18 to 29 with type 1 diabetes. Both conserved end residues are part of each CDR3. The order of the fields is V gene, clone size, J gene, D gene, CDR3 DNA, CDR3 protein. The D gene is left open where the match is weak. Clone size, where shown, is once, few, many, or a class for clones that have expanded.

TRBV25-1	few	TRBJ1-5	NA	TGTGCTTCGGGGGGGCCAAATCAGCCCCAGCATTTT	CASGGPNQPQHF
TRBV6-1	few	TRBJ1-6	TRBD1	TGTGCCAGCGTCAGGGGGAATTCACCCCTCCACTTT	CASVRGNSPLHF
TRBV15	NA	TRBJ2-1	TRBD2	TGTGCCACCAGCATGCAACTAGCGCGTAGCTCCTACAATGAGCAGTTCTTC	CATSMQLARSSYNEQFF
TRBV6-5	few	TRBJ2-7	NA	TGTGCCAGCAGTTACTCGACAGGCAACGAGCAGTACTTC	CASSYSTGNEQYF
TRBV30	NA	TRBJ1-2	NA	TGTGCCTGGAGTTGGCTTGGCTACACCTTC	CAWSWLGYTF
TRBV19	NA	TRBJ1-6	TRBD1	TGTGCCAGTAGGTACAACAGGGGTGAGAATTCACCCCTCCACTTT	CASRYNRGENSPLHF
TRBV7-2	few	TRBJ2-7	NA	TGTGCCAGCAGCTTAAGCCGCTACAGGGACGAGCAGTACTTC	CASSLSRYRDEQYF
TRBV4-1	NA	TRBJ2-3	TRBD2	TGCGCCAGCAGCCCCTTGCACGGGGGGGATAGGGTCACAGATACGCAGTATTTT	CASSPLHGGDRVTDTQYF
TRBV7-8	NA	TRBJ2-1	TRBD2	TGTGCCAGCAGCCTCCCTAGCGGGGGAATAGGCAATGAGCAGTTCTTC	CASSLPSGGIGNEQFF
TRBV30	NA	TRBJ1-5	TRBD1	TGTGCCTGGAGCGCTGGCAGGGGGCCCTATAGCAATCAGCCCCAGCATTTT	CAWSAGRGPYSNQPQHF
TRBV5-1	few	TRBJ2-3	TRBD2	TGCGCCAGCAGCCCCGGACTAGCGGGGGGCACAGATACGCAGTATTTT	CASSPGLAGGTDTQYF
TRBV30	NA	TRBJ2-5	NA	TGTGCCTGGAGTGTATTTGGAGGGTTAGAGACCCAGTACTTC	CAWSVFGGLETQYF